These 29 T cell receptor beta chains came from one sample sequenced in a study of cytomegalovirus exposure and HLA in healthy donors. It was with 60 Vbeta and 13 Jbeta primers that the PCR ran. Only in-frame clones appear in the TCRdb table, and some are missing; sequencing was by immunoSEQ multiplex PCR. The data show some 170,000 clones, with about four fifths seen just once and about 10% held by the top ten. Sequenced input: PBMCs. The receptors come from a man in his forties or fifties in good health and CMV-seropositive.

V gene TRBV10-3 combines with J gene TRBJ2-1; 12 bases are a match to TRBD2. Looked up from germline, CDR1 is ENHRY and CDR2 is SYGVKD. Germline trimming cut 1 base from V and 5 bases from J; bases unmatched to any gene: 6. The CDR3 consists of 17 residues. As DNA, the CDR3 is TGTGCCATCAGTGAGTATCTAGCGGGAGGGTCGCACAATGAGCAGTTCTTC. It is translated as CAISEYLAGGSHNEQFF.

This rearrangement joins TRBV7-9 to TRBJ2-4; D perhaps matches TRBD2 (5 bases). V was shortened by 0 bases and J by 3 bases, with 12 bases between the two germline ends. The CDR3 is 16 residues long. Germline assignment: CDR1 SEHNR and CDR2 FQNEAQ (reference sequence). The DNA for the CDR3 is TGTGCCAGCAGCTTAGCGAGGGAGTTTGGCAAAAACATTCAGTACTTC. This sequence encodes CASSLAREFGKNIQYF.

V and J are TRBV5-6 and TRBJ1-6, with D possibly matching TRBD1 (6 bases). The CDR3 contains 16 residues. The V gene's germline CDR1 is SGHDT and CDR2 YYEEEE. V dropped 4 bases and J dropped 8 bases, with 19 bases sitting between them. CDR3 sequence: CASSQAGRGRDSPLHF. The CDR3 bases are TGTGCCAGCAGCCAAGCTGGGCGGGGGCGGGATTCACCCCTCCACTTT.

The gene calls are TRBV6-5 and TRBJ2-3; 10 positions agree with TRBD1. The germline gives CDR1 MNHEY, CDR2 SVGAGI. With 4 bases clipped from V and 3 bases from J, the junction kept 4 bases outside the gene matches. The CDR3 is 15 amino acids. The CDR3 DNA is TGTGCCAGCAGTTTCGGACAGGGGGGGACAGATACGCAGTATTTT. Its protein is CASSFGQGGTDTQYF.

The rearrangement links TRBV5-1 to TRBJ2-5, with 10 positions matching TRBD2. V lost 0 bases and J lost 0; bases outside the gene matches: 2. This CDR3 spans 16 amino acids. Germline CDR1 reads SGHRS; CDR2 reads YFSETQ. The CDR3 region is CASSLALAGDQETQYF. CDR3 in DNA: TGCGCCAGCAGCTTGGCCCTAGCGGGGGACCAAGAGACCCAGTACTTC.

The V and J genes are TRBV18 and TRBJ2-5; the match to TRBD2 covers 12 bases. The end of the DNA aligns better with TRBJ2-7, so the J call may be wrong. Germline values: CDR1 KGHSH, CDR2 LQKENI. The CDR3 is made up of 16 amino acids. The CDR3 reads CASSRGLAGSPYEQYF. The CDR3 nucleotides are TGTGCCAGCTCACGGGGACTAGCGGGTAGTCCCTACGAGCAGTACTTC.

This clone has just a few counts. V is TRBV2 and J is TRBJ1-4, with no clear D. The germline CDR1 and CDR2 sequences are SNHLY and FYNNEI. This CDR3 comprises 14 residues. The germline V and J ends were trimmed by 0 bases and 11 bases, with 13 bases remaining between them. The CDR3 loop is CASSEALSRIKLFF. CDR3 DNA: TGTGCCAGCAGTGAAGCCTTAAGCCGTATCAAACTGTTTTTT.

The J gene is TRBJ2-7, the V gene TRBV28, with D perhaps matching TRBD2 (7 bases). CDR1 and CDR2 (germline): MDHEN, SYDVKM. Trimming took off 2 bases at V and 2 bases at J, with 10 bases between the two ends. The CDR3 length is 14 residues. This CDR3 is CASSLQGTTYEQYF. The CDR3, as DNA: TGTGCCAGCAGTTTACAGGGGACTACCTACGAGCAGTACTTC.

This chain connects TRBV10-3 to TRBJ1-1; the D is unclear. Germline CDR1 and CDR2: ENHRY and SYGVKD. Trimming took 6 bases from V and 7 from J, leaving 21 bases between them. The CDR3 is 15 residues long. The CDR3, as DNA: TGTGCCATCAGACCCAGACTCGCGGAGGCACATGAAGCTTTCTTT. Translating it yields CAIRPRLAEAHEAFF.

The chain has TRBV6-5 and TRBJ1-1, with a weak D call TRBD1 (5 bases). CDR3 length equals 15 residues. Germline lookup yields CDR1 MNHEY and CDR2 SVGAGI. The germline V and J ends were trimmed by 6 bases and 3 bases, with 17 bases remaining between them. CDR3 DNA: TGTGCCAGCAGCCCCCTCAGCGGGGGGGACACTGAAGCTTTCTTT. Translating it yields CASSPLSGGDTEAFF.

This chain uses TRBV5-4 with TRBJ2-5, with 9 bases identical to TRBD2. Germline V lookup: CDR1 SGHNT, CDR2 YYREEE (reference sequence). Losses at the gene ends were 4 bases for V and 2 bases for J; bases not matched to a gene: 6. The CDR3 is 15 amino acids. This chain's CDR3 is CASSRAGGVQETQYF. The CDR3 DNA reads TGTGCCAGCAGCCGAGCGGGGGGTGTACAAGAGACCCAGTACTTC. Complete variable domain (other parts from reference TRBV5-4 and TRBJ2-5): ETGVTQSPTHLIKTRGQQVTLRCSSQSGHNTVSWYQQALGQGPQFIFQYYREEENGRGNFPPRFSGLQFPNYSSELNVNALELDDSALYLCASSRAGGVQETQYFGPGTRLLVL.

The rearrangement links TRBV7-9 to TRBJ2-3, with TRBD2 identical over 8 bases. This CDR3 contains 14 residues. V gave up 7 bases and J gave up 5 bases; unmatched junction bases: 8. Germline V CDR1 and CDR2: SEHNR, FQNEAQ (reference sequence). The CDR3 bases are TGTGCCAGCATCCCGGGGGGGCTGGGAGATACGCAGTATTTT. This translates into CASIPGGLGDTQYF.

The chain couples TRBV15 to TRBJ2-2, with D unclear. CDR3 length equals 16 residues. The V gene's germline CDR1 is LNHNV and CDR2 YYDKDF (reference sequence). Between the trimmed V and J ends, which lost 3 bases and 0 bases, there was a span of 11 bases. As DNA, the CDR3 is TGTGCCACCAGCAGCAGGTCTATGACGAACACCGGGGAGCTGTTTTTT. As protein: CATSSRSMTNTGELFF.

V and J are TRBV5-1 and TRBJ1-4, with D hard to call. Germline V gives CDR1 SGHRS, CDR2 YFSETQ. V was shortened by 0 bases and J by 7 bases, with 19 bases between the two germline ends. The CDR3 has 17 residues. The DNA of the CDR3 is TGCGCCAGCAGCTTGGGAGGTGGTACGACCATGAGTGAAAAACTGTTTTTT. Its protein is CASSLGGGTTMSEKLFF.

The gene calls are TRBV2 and TRBJ1-2; D is perhaps TRBD1 (6 bases). V lost 6 bases and J 8 bases, leaving 10 bases between the germline ends. Looked up from germline, CDR1 is SNHLY and CDR2 is FYNNEI. The CDR3 runs to 11 residues. Here the CDR3 DNA reads TGTGCCAGCAGAGCAGGGGAGGGCTACACCTTC. This sequence encodes CASRAGEGYTF.

This chain connects TRBV6-5 to TRBJ2-3, with D possibly being TRBD2 (7 bases). The V and J ends lost 2 bases and 1 base respectively, with 10 bases between them. This CDR3 is built from 15 residues. Per germline, CDR1 MNHEY and CDR2 SVGAGI. CDR3 nucleotide sequence: TGTGCCAGCAGTTACGAGGGGGGGGGCACAGATACGCAGTATTTT. The encoded protein is CASSYEGGGTDTQYF.

This clone was seen only a few times. The V and J genes are TRBV5-6 and TRBJ2-7; D is possibly TRBD1 (6 bases). Germline-derived CDR1 and CDR2 are SGHDT and YYEEEE. Trimming pared 4 bases from V and 6 bases from J, leaving 20 bases between. The CDR3 is made up of 15 amino acids. The CDR3: CASSPGPQGSGEQYF. CDR3 bases: TGTGCCAGCAGCCCGGGACCACAGGGTTCCGGCGAGCAGTACTTC.

As to this clone: Sequence at one end of the junction differs from germline and may be a read error. The chain joins TRBV7-3 to TRBJ1-2; TRBD1 matches 10 bases. Germline V gives CDR1 SGHTA, CDR2 FQGTGA. CDR3 length: 14 amino acids. CDR3 residues: CAGSLHGTGVGYTF. The CDR3 DNA sequence: TGTGCCGGCAGCTTACATGGGACAGGGGTCGGCTACACCTTC.

J is TRBJ1-1 and V is TRBV6-4, with unresolved D. From germline, CDR1 is MRHNA and CDR2 SNTAGT. The CDR3 sequence is 13 residues long. The ends were cut back, 6 bases at V and 6 bases at J, with 14 bases in the middle. The CDR3 DNA reads as TGTGCCAGCAGAGAGTCGGGATTGTCTGAAGCTTTCTTT. Translating gives CASRESGLSEAFF.

J is TRBJ2-5 and V is TRBV5-4; 7 bases fit TRBD1. The J call may be mistaken, given a closer DNA end match to TRBJ2-7. This CDR3 comprises 15 residues. Germline V CDR1 and CDR2: SGHNT, YYREEE (reference sequence). DNA of the CDR3: TGTGCCAGCAGCGTCCGGGACAGAATCTCCTACGAGCAGTACTTC. Encoded protein: CASSVRDRISYEQYF.

The rearrangement uses TRBV7-2 and TRBJ2-7; TRBD2 agrees at 12 bases. V lost 6 bases and J lost 4; bases outside the gene matches: 7. From germline, CDR1 is SGHTA and CDR2 FQGNSA. This CDR3 spans 15 amino acids. The CDR3 spells CASRTRTSGAYEQYF. DNA of the CDR3: TGTGCCAGCAGGACGAGGACTAGCGGGGCGTACGAGCAGTACTTC.

This chain joins TRBV11-2 and TRBJ1-3; perhaps TRBD1 as D (5 bases). Germline-derived CDR1 and CDR2 are SGHAT and FQNNGV. This CDR3 contains 15 residues. Trimming removed 5 bases from V and 2 bases from J, with 13 bases in between. The CDR3 is CASSLKPGAGNTIYF. In nucleotides, the CDR3 is TGTGCCAGCAGCCTAAAACCGGGGGCTGGAAACACCATATATTTT.

CDR3 loop: CASSRGLGSYNEQFF. The CDR3 DNA follows: TGTGCCAGCAGCCGTGGACTGGGATCCTACAATGAGCAGTTCTTC. The chain combines TRBV6-5 with TRBJ2-1; tentative D call: TRBD2 (5 bases). Between the trimmed V and J ends, which lost 6 bases and 1 base, there was a span of 13 bases. Germline CDR1 and CDR2: MNHEY and SVGAGI. CDR3 length: 15 residues.

The chain has TRBV21-1 and TRBJ1-2. TRBV21-1 is noted as a pseudogene. This CDR3 contains 12 residues. The CDR3 DNA reads TGTGCCAGCAGGAGTCGTGGCTATGGCTACACCTTC. Translation gives CASRSRGYGYTF.

This clone appeared once. The chain joins TRBV7-2 to TRBJ2-3; no definite D call. There are 14 residues in the CDR3. The V gene lost 2 bases and the J gene lost 1 base, with 7 bases spanning the gap. Germline values: CDR1 SGHTA, CDR2 FQGNSA. CDR3 region: CASSLLPGTDTQYF. DNA of the CDR3: TGTGCCAGCAGCTTATTGCCGGGCACAGATACGCAGTATTTT.

DNA of the CDR3: TGTGCCAGCAGTTGGGGCCGGAACACTGAAGCTTTCTTT. It codes for CASSWGRNTEAFF. The chain carries TRBV5-4 and TRBJ1-1, with D possibly TRBD1 on 5 matching bases. Trimming cost V 5 bases and J 1 base, with 9 bases left between them. The CDR3 sequence is 13 residues long. Germline V gives CDR1 SGHNT, CDR2 YYREEE (reference sequence).

A single count supports this clone. The chain recombines TRBV10-3 with TRBJ2-1, with TRBD2 matching 11 bases. Germline V gene data show CDR1 as ENHRY and CDR2 as SYGVKD. V dropped 4 bases and J dropped 3; count of bases not matched to a gene: 8. The CDR3 is 17 residues long. The DNA for the CDR3 is TGTGCCATCAGTGGAACCGGGACTAGCGGCCTCTACAATGAGCAGTTCTTC. Translation: CAISGTGTSGLYNEQFF.

The rearrangement joins TRBV6-5 to TRBJ2-5; possible D gene TRBD2, 6 bases. The germline V gene has CDR1 MNHEY and CDR2 SVGAGI. The CDR3 loop spans 15 amino acids. Deletions cut 0 bases from V and 5 bases from J, with 13 bases between. CDR3 coding DNA: TGTGCCAGCAGTTACTCACCGGGGGAGGCGGAGACCCAGTACTTC. Translating gives CASSYSPGEAETQYF.

CDR3 sequence reads: CASSRAQGYGYTF. The CDR3 DNA is TGTGCCAGCAGTCGGGCCCAGGGATATGGCTACACCTTC. This sequence joins TRBV6-6 and TRBJ1-2, with D perhaps matching TRBD1 (5 bases). Germline values: CDR1 MNHNY, CDR2 SVGAGI (reference sequence). The CDR3 sequence is 13 residues long. The V gene lost 5 bases and the J gene lost 5 bases, with 12 bases spanning the gap.